The 12 T cell receptor beta chains given below trace back to one sample, sequenced in a study of T cell changes during pregnancy in multiple sclerosis. The assay was immunoSEQ multiplex PCR, and TCRdb's table has in-frame clones only and misses some. Here the sample spans 40,000 to 60,000 clones, about nine tenths being singletons. Sequenced material: CD4+ T cells from peripheral blood mononuclear cells, taken in the third trimester of pregnancy. These receptors were taken from a female donor with multiple sclerosis, enrolled in a pregnancy study.

J is TRBJ2-3 and V is TRBV6-1; a possible D gene is TRBD2 (6 bases). Per germline, CDR1 MNHNS and CDR2 SASEGT. Trimming pared 2 bases from V and 1 base from J, leaving 16 bases between. This CDR3 comprises 17 residues. CDR3 in amino acids: CASSELPRGAGTDTQYF. DNA for the CDR3: TGTGCCAGCAGTGAATTACCGCGGGGTGCGGGCACAGATACGCAGTATTTT.

This chain joins TRBV12-5 and TRBJ1-5; the D gene is possibly TRBD1 (5 bases). Per the germline V gene, CDR1 is LGHNT and CDR2 is FRNRAP. V gave up 0 bases and J gave up 2 bases, with 20 bases separating them. This CDR3 has 19 residues. The chain's CDR3 is CASGLVQVTGTFGNQPQHF. Written as DNA, the CDR3 is TGTGCTAGTGGTTTGGTCCAGGTAACAGGAACCTTTGGCAATCAGCCCCAGCATTTT.

With regard to this clone: The germline gene is not matched at one end of the junction; a read error may be the cause. The J gene is TRBJ1-6, the V gene TRBV7-7; perhaps TRBD1 as D (6 bases). The V gene's germline CDR1 is SSHAT and CDR2 FNYEAQ (reference sequence). The CDR3 loop spans 15 amino acids. The CDR3 here is CASSLGGYGWGLFHF. The CDR3 DNA sequence: TGTGCTAGCAGCTTAGGGGGATACGGCTGGGGGCTTTTCCACTTT.

The chain recombines TRBV2 with TRBJ2-7, with TRBD1 matching over 7 bases. CDR1 is SNHLY, CDR2 FYNNEI, per germline. V trimming: 3 bases; J trimming: 6 bases; junction bases outside the gene matches: 11. This CDR3 region has 15 residues. The CDR3 loop is CASSDLFRTGSEQYF. The CDR3 coding sequence is TGTGCCAGCAGTGACTTGTTTAGGACAGGATCCGAGCAGTACTTC.

In this sample, this clone turned up once. Here the CDR3 DNA reads TGTGCCAGCGGACTAGCGGGGGGTTCAGATACGCAGTATTTT. This sequence encodes CASGLAGGSDTQYF. This chain links TRBV2 with TRBJ2-3; 14 positions match TRBD2. In germline, CDR1 is SNHLY, CDR2 FYNNEI. The CDR3 totals 14 residues. The V and J ends lost 8 bases and 4 bases, in that order; junction bases with no gene match: 2.

CDR3 in DNA: TGTGCCAGCTCAACCTTCACCACAGGGGGCCCGCGGAACACCGGGGAGCTGTTTTTT. Amino acid sequence: CASSTFTTGGPRNTGELFF. V usage is TRBV18 and J usage is TRBJ2-2, with 9 bases fitting TRBD1. This CDR3 is built from 19 residues. Germline CDR1 and CDR2: KGHSH and LQKENI. V was pared by 5 bases and J by 1 base, with 14 bases of the junction left unmatched.

The CDR3 spells CASSEFPRVAGNTIYF. The DNA of the CDR3 is TGTGCCAGCAGTGAATTTCCCAGGGTCGCTGGAAACACCATATATTTT. The gene calls are TRBV6-1 and TRBJ1-3, with D possibly being TRBD1 (5 bases). There are 16 residues in the CDR3. Germline V gene lookup returns CDR1 MNHNS and CDR2 SASEGT. The V gene lost 2 bases and the J gene lost 2 bases, with 13 bases spanning the gap.

The rearrangement joins TRBV4-2 to TRBJ1-4; 9 positions match TRBD1. The germline gives CDR1 LGHNA, CDR2 YNFKEQ. With V trimmed by 8 bases and J by 4 bases, 5 bases remained unmatched. The CDR3 is 14 amino acids. CDR3 residues: CASRRDRDNEKLFF. The CDR3 coding sequence is TGTGCCAGCCGCCGGGACAGGGATAATGAAAAACTGTTTTTT.

J is TRBJ2-5 and V is TRBV5-1; no clear D gene. V was shortened by 4 bases and J by 4 bases, with 11 bases between the two germline ends. This CDR3 has 13 amino acids. Germline V gene sequence: CDR1 SGHRS, CDR2 YFSETQ. The CDR3 is CASSPDRGETQYF. In nucleotides, the CDR3 is TGCGCCAGCAGCCCCGACCGCGGAGAGACCCAGTACTTC.

V is TRBV5-1 and J is TRBJ1-1; D unclear. Per the germline V gene, CDR1 is SGHRS and CDR2 is YFSETQ. Trimming pared 4 bases from V and 1 base from J, leaving 14 bases between. The CDR3 runs 15 residues. The CDR3 protein is CASSTRGRTNTEAFF. For the CDR3, the DNA is TGCGCCAGCAGCACCAGAGGGCGGACGAACACTGAAGCTTTCTTT.

The chain couples TRBV7-2 to TRBJ1-3; TRBD1 aligns across 8 bases. CDR3 size: 14 residues. With 3 bases clipped from V and 6 bases from J, the junction kept 4 bases outside the gene matches. CDR1 and CDR2 from the germline V gene are SGHTA and FQGNSA. The CDR3 region has the DNA TGTGCCAGCAGCTTCGGGACAGGAGAAAACACCATATATTTT. This translates into CASSFGTGENTIYF. Combining the CDR3 with reference TRBV7-2 and TRBJ1-3 gives the whole variable domain GAGVSQSPSNKVTEKGKDVELRCDPISGHTALYWYRQSLGQGLEFLIYFQGNSAPDKSGLPSDRFSAERTGGSVSTLTIQRTQQEDSAVYLCASSFGTGENTIYFGEGSWLTVV.

CDR3 region: CASSADRGHGANVLTF. The CDR3 region has the DNA TGTGCCAGCAGCGCCGACAGGGGGCATGGGGCCAACGTCCTGACTTTC. The V gene is TRBV9, the J gene TRBJ2-6; 10 nucleotides match TRBD1. This CDR3 spans 16 amino acids. J gave up 3 bases and V 3 bases, and 3 bases lay outside the gene matches. Germline CDR1 SGDLS, CDR2 YYNGEE.